Below are 26 T cell receptor beta chains sequenced from a single sample in a study of cytomegalovirus exposure and HLA in healthy donors. The PCR contained 60 Vbeta and 13 Jbeta primers. The protocol was immunoSEQ multiplex PCR, while the TCRdb copy is restricted to in-frame clones and leaves out a portion. In total, the table holds 100,000 to 150,000 clones. The sequencing input was PBMCs. Source of these receptors: a man aged 18 to 29 in good health and CMV-seronegative.

The chain has TRBV4-3 and TRBJ2-7; D may be TRBD2 (5 bases). The ends were cut back, 4 bases at V and 2 bases at J, with 12 bases in the middle. Germline V gene data show CDR1 as LGHNA and CDR2 as YSLEER. This CDR3 region has 14 residues. Here the CDR3 DNA reads TGCGCCAGCAGCCCGGATGGACTCCCCTACGAGCAGTACTTC. This encodes CASSPDGLPYEQYF.

This rearrangement joins TRBV29-1 to TRBJ2-7; maybe TRBD1 (5 bases). The CDR3 sequence is 13 residues long. Trimming stripped 6 bases from V and 0 bases from J, with 12 bases between. Germline V gene sequence: CDR1 SQVTM, CDR2 ANQGSEA. CDR3 DNA sequence: TGCAGCGTCCTGACAGCCAGCTCCTACGAGCAGTACTTC. It yields the protein CSVLTASSYEQYF.

The chain combines TRBV6-1 with TRBJ2-3; tentative D call: TRBD1 (5 bases). The CDR3 is 15 amino acids. The germline gives CDR1 MNHNS, CDR2 SASEGT. Trimming pared 3 bases from V and 4 bases from J, leaving 14 bases between. Here the CDR3 DNA reads TGTGCCAGCAGTGACAGGGTCGCGAGTGCAGATACGCAGTATTTT. This codes for CASSDRVASADTQYF.

V and J are TRBV18 and TRBJ2-7, with 9 bases matching TRBD1. The CDR3 consists of 15 residues. V shed 6 bases and J 4 bases; nucleotides not matched to a gene: 10. Germline V gene lookup returns CDR1 KGHSH and CDR2 LQKENI. CDR3 sequence (DNA): TGTGCCAGCTCCTTGGGACAGGGAGCGGGGTACGAGCAGTACTTC. Translating gives CASSLGQGAGYEQYF.

The chain is built from TRBV11-2 and TRBJ1-2; 7 nucleotides agree with TRBD1. The CDR3 is 13 residues long. Germline CDR1 is SGHAT and CDR2 is FQNNGV. The junction had 13 bases not matched to a gene; V was cut back by 5 bases and J by 13 bases. The CDR3 DNA reads TGTGCCAGCAGCCTAGGGACAGCTGTCGGTGGCACCTTC. Translated, it gives CASSLGTAVGGTF.

This chain uses TRBV28 with TRBJ1-1, with D unresolved. The CDR3 is made up of 12 amino acids. V was trimmed by 5 bases and J by 4 bases, leaving 8 bases between them. Germline V lookup: CDR1 MDHEN, CDR2 SYDVKM. The CDR3 region is CASSRRSTEAFF. CDR3 sequence (DNA): TGTGCCAGCAGTCGGCGGAGCACTGAAGCTTTCTTT. Full variable domain (missing parts from reference TRBV28 and TRBJ1-1): DVKVTQSSRYLVKRTGEKVFLECVQDMDHENMFWYRQDPGLGLRLIYFSYDVKMKEKGDIPEGYSVSREKKERFSLILESASTNQTSMYLCASSRRSTEAFFGQGTRLTVV.

V usage is TRBV7-2 and J usage is TRBJ2-7; D is perhaps TRBD2 (5 bases). The CDR3 totals 14 residues. V gave up 1 base and J gave up 4 bases, with 11 bases separating them. Germline values: CDR1 SGHTA, CDR2 FQGNSA. The CDR3 spells CASSLVAGPYEQYF. CDR3 nucleotides: TGTGCCAGCAGCTTAGTGGCGGGTCCTTACGAGCAGTACTTC.

The chain combines TRBV5-1 with TRBJ2-7; possibly TRBD1 for D (5 bases). The V gene's germline CDR1 is SGHRS and CDR2 YFSETQ. The CDR3 consists of 14 residues. Trimming left V 0 bases short and J 3 bases short, with 10 bases between. CDR3 in DNA: TGCGCCAGCAGCTTGGCGGACAACAGCTACGAGCAGTACTTC. Protein sequence: CASSLADNSYEQYF.

The chain combines TRBV9 with TRBJ2-1; D unresolved. The length of the CDR3 is 16 residues. V was shortened by 0 bases and J by 2 bases, with 12 bases between the two germline ends. Germline-derived CDR1 and CDR2 are SGDLS and YYNGEE. The CDR3 protein is CASSVGGIDPYNEQFF. Here the CDR3 DNA reads TGTGCCAGCAGCGTAGGCGGCATAGACCCCTACAATGAGCAGTTCTTC.

The chain employs TRBV5-6 and TRBJ2-7, with D tentatively TRBD1 (6 bases). Trimming took 5 bases from V and 3 from J, leaving 12 bases between them. Germline V gene data show CDR1 as SGHDT and CDR2 as YYEEEE. CDR3 length equals 13 residues. The CDR3 loop reads CASRPGGSYEQYF. As DNA, the CDR3 is TGTGCCAGCAGACCTGGGGGCAGCTACGAGCAGTACTTC.

The chain carries TRBV9 and TRBJ1-1; 8 bases agree with TRBD1. CDR3 length: 14 residues. Germline V gene lookup returns CDR1 SGDLS and CDR2 YYNGEE. Trimming at V came to 3 bases and at J to 1 base, leaving 2 bases not matched to a gene. The CDR3 DNA is TGTGCCAGCAGCGAGGGGACAGGGAACACTGAAGCTTTCTTT. Translated, it gives CASSEGTGNTEAFF. The variable domain in full, completed from reference TRBV9 and TRBJ1-1, reads DSGVTQTPKHLITATGQRVTLRCSPRSGDLSVYWYQQSLDQGLQFLIQYYNGEERAKGNILERFSAQQFPDLHSELNLSSLELGDSALYFCASSEGTGNTEAFFGQGTRLTVV.

The chain carries TRBV28 and TRBJ2-7, with 12 bases matching TRBD2. From germline, CDR1 is MDHEN and CDR2 SYDVKM. This CDR3 has 15 amino acids. The junction had 3 bases not matched to a gene; V was cut back by 0 bases and J by 6 bases. The CDR3 sequence: CASSLWTSGSVEQYF. CDR3 sequence (DNA): TGTGCCAGCAGTTTATGGACTAGCGGGAGTGTCGAGCAGTACTTC.

This chain connects TRBV27 to TRBJ1-2; D gene ambiguous. Trimming removed 0 bases at V and 8 bases at J, with 19 bases between. This CDR3 comprises 16 residues. CDR1 and CDR2 from the germline V gene are MNHEY and SMNVEV (reference sequence). CDR3 DNA sequence: TGTGCCAGCAGTTTATCGGAGTTGGTCGGCCCTGCAGGCTACACCTTC. This translates into CASSLSELVGPAGYTF.

The chain links TRBV13 to TRBJ1-5; TRBD1 is a possible D gene (6 bases). Germline V gene lookup returns CDR1 PRHDT and CDR2 FYEKMQ (reference sequence). This CDR3 contains 14 residues. V lost 3 bases, J lost 4 bases, and 10 bases lay in between. CDR3 in DNA: TGTGCCAGCAGCTTTCGGCAGGGGAATCAGCCCCAGCATTTT. Encoded protein: CASSFRQGNQPQHF. Full variable domain (missing parts from reference TRBV13 and TRBJ1-5): AAGVIQSPRHLIKEKRETATLKCYPIPRHDTVYWYQQGPGQDPQFLISFYEKMQSDKGSIPDRFSAQQFSDYHSELNMSSLELGDSALYFCASSFRQGNQPQHFGDGTRLSIL.

The genes are TRBV4-3 and TRBJ1-5; TRBD1 is a possible D gene (5 bases). Germline loops: CDR1 LGHNA, CDR2 YSLEER. This CDR3 contains 15 residues. The ends were cut back, 0 bases at V and 4 bases at J, with 10 bases in the middle. The CDR3 loop reads CASSQDGGWNQPQHF. The CDR3 DNA reads TGCGCCAGCAGCCAAGACGGGGGGTGGAATCAGCCCCAGCATTTT.

The V and J genes are TRBV9 and TRBJ2-7, with unresolved D. Deletions cut 4 bases from V and 3 bases from J, with 5 bases between. CDR1 and CDR2 (germline): SGDLS, YYNGEE. The CDR3 consists of 11 residues. CDR3 loop: CASSPGYEQYF. The CDR3, as DNA: TGTGCCAGCAGCCCCGGCTACGAGCAGTACTTC.

The V gene is TRBV14, the J gene TRBJ1-4, with 9 nucleotides matching TRBD1. CDR1 and CDR2 (germline): SGHDN, FVKESK. The CDR3 runs 15 residues. V lost 3 bases, J lost 8 bases, and 7 bases stayed unmatched. CDR3 sequence (DNA): TGTGCCAGCAGCCATCGGACAGGGGTCTGGGAAAAACTGTTTTTT. It encodes CASSHRTGVWEKLFF.

This chain links TRBV5-5 with TRBJ1-1; D is undetermined. Trimming stripped 6 bases from V and 2 bases from J, with 11 bases between. The CDR3 totals 13 residues. Germline-derived CDR1 and CDR2 are SGHKS and YYEKEE (reference sequence). The CDR3 DNA reads as TGTGCCAGCACCAAGGACTTAAACACTGAAGCTTTCTTT. It encodes CASTKDLNTEAFF.

The chain employs TRBV29-1 and TRBJ1-1; a possible D gene is TRBD1 (5 bases). V lost 2 bases to trimming and J lost 5 bases, with 9 bases between them. The V gene's germline CDR1 is SQVTM and CDR2 ANQGSEA. The CDR3 extends over 12 amino acids. The CDR3 DNA follows: TGCAGCGTTGAACAGGGTGGGACTGAAGCTTTCTTT. Its translation is CSVEQGGTEAFF.

The J gene is TRBJ1-5, the V gene TRBV7-2; D gene uncertain. From germline, CDR1 is SGHTA and CDR2 FQGNSA. This CDR3 region has 13 residues. V lost 5 bases to trimming and J lost 6 bases, with 11 bases between them. For the CDR3, the DNA is TGTGCCAGCAGCCCCCTGGGCAGTCAGCCCCAGCATTTT. Protein: CASSPLGSQPQHF.

V is TRBV28 and J is TRBJ2-1, with 10 bases that match TRBD2. Germline V gene lookup returns CDR1 MDHEN and CDR2 SYDVKM. The CDR3 totals 14 residues. J gave up 6 bases and V 7 bases, and 6 bases lay outside the gene matches. This chain's CDR3 is CASMSSGSFNEQFF. DNA for the CDR3: TGTGCCAGCATGTCTAGCGGGAGTTTCAATGAGCAGTTCTTC. The variable domain in full, with the rest retrieved from reference TRBV28 and TRBJ2-1, is DVKVTQSSRYLVKRTGEKVFLECVQDMDHENMFWYRQDPGLGLRLIYFSYDVKMKEKGDIPEGYSVSREKKERFSLILESASTNQTSMYLCASMSSGSFNEQFFGPGTRLTVL.

CDR3 nucleotides: TGTGCCAGCACCCTTTGGGGGAGGAGCTACACTGAAGCTTTCTTT. It is translated as CASTLWGRSYTEAFF. The V gene is TRBV7-2, the J gene TRBJ1-1, with D possibly matching TRBD1 (5 bases). CDR1 is SGHTA and CDR2 is FQGNSA in the germline V gene. The CDR3 length is 15 residues. Trimming removed 7 bases at V and 3 bases at J, with 18 bases between.

The chain carries TRBV6-5 and TRBJ2-1; D perhaps matches TRBD2 (6 bases). The V gene's germline CDR1 is MNHEY and CDR2 SVGAGI. The CDR3 contains 14 residues. V was cut by 6 bases and J by 3 bases, with 12 bases left in between. The CDR3 nucleotides read TGTGCCAGCAGCCCTAGCGCACACTACAATGAGCAGTTCTTC. It encodes CASSPSAHYNEQFF.

This chain joins TRBV7-2 and TRBJ1-5; D is undetermined. CDR3 length equals 14 residues. The germline V and J ends were trimmed by 4 bases and 1 base, with 8 bases remaining between them. CDR1 is SGHTA, CDR2 FQGNSA, per germline. CDR3 DNA: TGTGCCAGCAGCTCAGGCAGGAGCAATCAGCCCCAGCATTTT. This encodes CASSSGRSNQPQHF.

The rearrangement links TRBV28 to TRBJ2-2; 12 bases align to TRBD2. The V segment lost 4 bases and the J segment 2 bases; nucleotides outside the gene matches: 11. The CDR3 loop spans 19 amino acids. CDR1 and CDR2 from the germline V gene are MDHEN and SYDVKM. DNA of the CDR3: TGTGCCAGCAGTTCCGCAAGGGGACTAGCGGGTTTTAACACCGGGGAGCTGTTTTTT. Translation gives CASSSARGLAGFNTGELFF.

The CDR3 loop reads CATSSGTRETQYF. CDR3 coding DNA: TGTGCCACCAGCAGCGGGACTCGAGAGACCCAGTACTTC. The chain is built from TRBV15 and TRBJ2-5, with D maybe TRBD2 (6 bases). The CDR3 has 13 amino acids. Germline values: CDR1 LNHNV, CDR2 YYDKDF (reference sequence). V was cut by 3 bases and J by 4 bases, with 9 bases left in between.